This T cell receptor (beta chain) was observed in a study of cytomegalovirus exposure and HLA in healthy donors (dated by TCRdb to the late 2010s). With respect to the entire study: A later analysis indicated that the 90 to 150 validation repertoires were generated on the platform also employed for the 666 repertoires of the first cohort. The study aimed to test whether signatures of past pathogen exposure could be identified by cataloging public T cell receptors. To predict cytomegalovirus infection status, the study combined high-throughput TCR immunosequencing, statistical association of individual TCRs with disease status, and machine learning. Along with the roughly 700-subject first cohort, a separate validation cohort of over a hundred different subjects was used.

Summary of the overall study and its limitations: Most TCR sequences were observed very rarely across donors, whereas some public TCRs were present in many individuals. The classifier was reported to diagnose cytomegalovirus status with high specificity and sensitivity in both the original and validation cohorts. The study gave a list of 150 to 200 TCR beta chains associated with cytomegalovirus. The authors suggested that the approach could potentially be extended to other disease states and immunological phenotypes. In vitro tests confirmed that three of the cytomegalovirus-associated TCR beta chains recognize cytomegalovirus antigens. The validation cohort had no HLA typing available for a later analysis, so co-occurrence within that cohort was assessed over all 120 or so repertoires. Subsequent analysis determined that TCRs grouped into clusters in the first cohort also showed a tendency toward co-occurrence across the roughly 120 validation repertoires, and 90% to 95% of cluster scores exceeded 0.

Inclusive of the bounding cysteine and phenylalanine, the CDR3 is 12 residues long. Kept here is only the CDR3 DNA, which spans 36 bases and is read in frame from base 1. The germline V gene (reference sequence) specifies MNHEY as CDR1 and SMNVEV as CDR2. V and J are truncated by 5 bases and 6 bases respectively, leaving an intervening sequence of 8 bases. The donors belonged to the validation cohort of 120 subjects, which was separate from the roughly 670-subject first cohort. The library was made by the immunoSEQ multiplex PCR assay. Per the source publication's procedure: A statistical classification framework was developed to diagnose cytomegalovirus status using the catalog of TCR beta chain sequences. TCRdb stores this immuneACCESS table with in-frame sequences only. Part of the clones is absent; in the studies checked, under half of the shortfall reflects unresolved V genes, and no reason is known for the rest. The D gene and trimming were derived from the DNA, and the V and J assignments and clone size from that table. The sample table contains under 250,000 clones; only one count was recorded for 75% to 95% of them. The ten largest clones capture 1% to 1.2% of the sample.

As for this clone: Its antigen remains undetermined. No per-base quality is available; no much larger clone lies one base away.

The sequence joins TRBV27 to TRBJ1-5; the D gene is possibly TRBD1, with 6 bases matching. The sequence came from a woman between 18 and 30 years old in good health and CMV-seronegative. Sequenced: PBMCs. The bases are TGTGCCAGCAGTGAACAGGGTCAGCCCCAGCATTTT. The encoded protein is CASSEQGQPQHF.